This is a list of T cell receptor beta chains from one sample in a study of blood T cell repertoires in COVID-19. Produced via immunoSEQ multiplex PCR; TCRdb's table is partial and in-frame only. The sample shows 400,000 to 500,000 clones, more than 75% of them seen only once. Source material: PBMCs or T cells enriched from blood (not recorded which). The receptor source for this set is a woman between 35 and 50 years old who had recovered from COVID-19. Both conserved end residues are part of each CDR3. The D gene is left open where the match is weak. Not all rows give a size; the values are once, few, many and, for expanded clones, a class.

CDR3 length	D gene	V gene	J gene	clone size	CDR3 DNA	CDR3 protein
13	-	TRBV30	TRBJ1-5	-	TGTGCCTGGAGTGTTAGAATCAATCAGCCCCAGCATTTT	CAWSVRINQPQHF
14	TRBD2	TRBV4-3	TRBJ2-7	-	TGCGCCAGCAGCCAAGCAGCGGGAATTTACGAGCAGTACTTC	CASSQAAGIYEQYF
14	TRBD1	TRBV6-5	TRBJ1-2	-	TGTGCCAGCAGCCGACTTGAGGGGGCAGGTGGCTACACCTTC	CASSRLEGAGGYTF
13	-	TRBV15	TRBJ1-1	-	TGTGCCACCAGCAGAGGCGTGGACACTGAAGCTTTCTTT	CATSRGVDTEAFF
17	-	TRBV11-3	TRBJ2-4	-	TGTGCCAGCAGCTTAAGCCGTCCCGGTTTAGCCAAAAACATTCAGTACTTC	CASSLSRPGLAKNIQYF
13	-	TRBV12-3/TRBV12-4	TRBJ2-3	-	TGTGCCAGCAGAACAGGGTTTGAGGATACGCAGTATTTT	CASRTGFEDTQYF
13	TRBD1	TRBV5-1	TRBJ1-5	-	TGCGCCAGCAGCTGGGACAGGGACCAGCCCCAGCATTTT	CASSWDRDQPQHF
15	TRBD1	TRBV10-3	TRBJ1-2	-	TGTGCCATCAGTGTCAACAGGGGGAGGAACTATGGCTACACCTTC	CAISVNRGRNYGYTF
14	TRBD1	TRBV19	TRBJ2-4	-	TGTGCCAGTAGGGAGGACAGGGCCAAAAACATTCAGTACTTC	CASREDRAKNIQYF
18	-	TRBV30	TRBJ1-1	-	TGTGCCTGGAGAGCCGGGACACCTCCGAGGGTGGTGAACACTGAAGCTTTCTTT	CAWRAGTPPRVVNTEAFF
13	-	TRBV11-3	TRBJ2-7	few	TGTGCCAGCAGCATCGGGACAGCGGGCGAGCAGTACTTC	CASSIGTAGEQYF
15	TRBD1	TRBV2	TRBJ1-3	-	TGTGCCAGCAGTCTTCAGGACAGGGCTGGAAACACCATATATTTT	CASSLQDRAGNTIYF
15	-	TRBV6-2/TRBV6-3	TRBJ2-3	-	TGTGCCAGCAGTTCACGGGAACTTAGCACAGATACGCAGTATTTT	CASSSRELSTDTQYF
18	TRBD2	TRBV19	TRBJ2-5	-	TGTGCCAGTAGTATAGCCCGGGGTCCCTCGGGGGGCCAAGAGACCCAGTACTTC	CASSIARGPSGGQETQYF
13	TRBD1	TRBV5-1	TRBJ2-1	-	TGCGCCAGCAGCTTCGGACAGGCTAATGAGCAGTTCTTC	CASSFGQANEQFF
14	-	TRBV19	TRBJ1-1	-	TGTGCCAGTAGTCGGTGGCAGGGGATAACTGAAGCTTTCTTT	CASSRWQGITEAFF
20	TRBD1	TRBV5-1	TRBJ1-4	-	TGCGCCAGCAGCTTGGTACCCCGGACAGGGGCCTTTTCAACTAATGAAAAACTGTTTTTT	CASSLVPRTGAFSTNEKLFF
15	-	TRBV5-1	TRBJ2-2	-	TGCGCCAGCAGCTTAGGCGGTACGAACACCGGGGAGCTGTTTTTT	CASSLGGTNTGELFF
14	-	TRBV11-2	TRBJ2-7	-	TGTGCCAGCAGCCCCGAACAGGGACCCTACGAGCAGTACTTC	CASSPEQGPYEQYF
15	TRBD1	TRBV11-2	TRBJ1-6	-	TGTGCCAGCAGCTCCCCTCGGGACAGATTCTCACCCCTCCACTTT	CASSSPRDRFSPLHF
17	TRBD1	TRBV9	TRBJ2-1	-	TGTGCCAGCAGCCGCTCCGGGACAGGGGGAATGGTGGGCGAGCAGTTCTTC	CASSRSGTGGMVGEQFF
13	TRBD1	TRBV12-3/TRBV12-4	TRBJ2-4	-	TGTGCCAGCAGTCGGGACAGAGGGGTGTCTGAGGACTTC	CASSRDRGVSEDF
14	TRBD1	TRBV11-3	TRBJ2-7	-	TGTGCCAGCAGCTTAATCCCTACAGGGGCTGAGCAGTACTTC	CASSLIPTGAEQYF
14	TRBD2	TRBV5-1	TRBJ2-5	-	TGCGCCAGCAGGGCTAGCGGGAGGGTGGAGACCCAGTACTTC	CASRASGRVETQYF
15	-	TRBV6-5	TRBJ1-5	-	TGTGCCAGCAGTCCCTATTCTTATACCGGTCAGCCCCAGCATTTT	CASSPYSYTGQPQHF
14	-	TRBV7-9	TRBJ1-1	-	TGTGCCAGCAGCTCCAAGGGACAGAACACTGAAGCTTTCTTT	CASSSKGQNTEAFF
14	TRBD2	TRBV19	TRBJ2-7	-	TGTGCCAGTACCCGGACTAGCGACTCCTACGAGCAGTACTTC	CASTRTSDSYEQYF
13	-	TRBV6-5	TRBJ1-4	-	TGTGCCAGCAGCCCCCTGGGGGGGGAAAAACTGTTTTTT	CASSPLGGEKLFF
15	-	TRBV6-2/TRBV6-3	TRBJ1-1	-	TGTGCCAGCAGCAGATACAGGCTCATGAACACTGAAGCTTTCTTT	CASSRYRLMNTEAFF
15	TRBD1	TRBV7-9	TRBJ1-1	-	TGTGCCAGCAGTCCCGGACAGGGGACGAACACTGAAGCTTTCTTT	CASSPGQGTNTEAFF
14	-	TRBV14	TRBJ2-7	-	TGTGCCAGCAGCCGGCGGACTAACCCTCTCGAGCAGTACTTC	CASSRRTNPLEQYF
15	TRBD2	TRBV18	TRBJ2-7	-	TGTGCCAGCTCACTAACTAGCGGGAGGGATTACGAGCAGTACTTC	CASSLTSGRDYEQYF
12	-	TRBV12-5	TRBJ2-4	-	TGTGCTAGTGGCTCGCGGGAATACATTCAGTACTTC	CASGSREYIQYF
17	-	TRBV7-2	TRBJ2-5	-	TGTGCCAGCAGCTTAGAGTCCGGTAGGGGTAGTATAGAGACCCAGTACTTC	CASSLESGRGSIETQYF
16	-	TRBV15	TRBJ2-1	-	TGTGCCACCAGCAGTGAAGTCAGGGGCCGATACAATGAGCAGTTCTTC	CATSSEVRGRYNEQFF
17	TRBD2	TRBV24-1	TRBJ2-1	-	TGTGCCACCAGTGAGAAGAGCGGGAGGGCAGGGTACAATGAGCAGTTCTTC	CATSEKSGRAGYNEQFF
14	-	TRBV25-1	TRBJ1-1	-	TGTGCCAGCAGTGGACAGGAGATGAACACTGAAGCTTTCTTT	CASSGQEMNTEAFF
13	-	TRBV10-3	TRBJ1-3	-	TGTGCCATCGGGTCACAGCCTGGAAACACCATATATTTT	CAIGSQPGNTIYF
18	-	TRBV19	TRBJ2-1	-	TGTGCCAGTAGTCCCCTTGGCAGGGCACAGGACCCCTACAATGAGCAGTTCTTC	CASSPLGRAQDPYNEQFF
15	TRBD1	TRBV5-1	TRBJ1-5	once	TGCGCCAGCAGCCCAGGGGGACTGGGCAATCAGCCCCAGCATTTT	CASSPGGLGNQPQHF
14	TRBD1	TRBV7-9	TRBJ2-7	-	TGTGCCAGCAGCTCCAGGACAGGGGGCGACGAGCAGTACTTC	CASSSRTGGDEQYF
17	TRBD2	TRBV3-1/TRBV3-2	TRBJ2-7	-	TGTGCCAGCAGCCAAGGGAGACTAGCGGCCCTCTCCTACGAGCAGTACTTC	CASSQGRLAALSYEQYF
14	TRBD1	TRBV11-3	TRBJ1-6	few	TGTGCCAGCAGCCTTGACAGGGTCCGGTCACCCCTCCACTTT	CASSLDRVRSPLHF
16	-	TRBV3-1/TRBV3-2	TRBJ2-2	-	TGTGCCAGCAGCCAAGAAGGACAGATGAACACCGGGGAGCTGTTTTTT	CASSQEGQMNTGELFF
17	TRBD1	TRBV18	TRBJ1-6	-	TGTGCCAGCTCACCGCCGGGACAGGGTTTATTTAATTCACCCCTCCACTTT	CASSPPGQGLFNSPLHF
16	TRBD1	TRBV7-9	TRBJ2-3	-	TGTGCCAGCAGCGCCGGGACAGGGTACACGACAGATACGCAGTATTTT	CASSAGTGYTTDTQYF
14	-	TRBV5-6	TRBJ1-2	-	TGTGCCAGCAGCTTGGAGGCAGGAAGATATGGCTACACCTTC	CASSLEAGRYGYTF
19	-	TRBV11-2	TRBJ2-2	-	TGTGCCAGCAGCTTAGGGACAGTGACAGGTCCAAAACACACCGGGGAGCTGTTTTTT	CASSLGTVTGPKHTGELFF
17	TRBD1	TRBV24-1	TRBJ1-5	-	TGTGCCACCAGTGATTCTAAGGACAGGGGATTCAATCAGCCCCAGCATTTT	CATSDSKDRGFNQPQHF
15	-	TRBV18	TRBJ1-5	-	TGTGCCAGCTCACCAGCCGGGAGCCCCAATCAGCCCCAGCATTTT	CASSPAGSPNQPQHF
16	-	TRBV4-3	TRBJ1-6	-	TGCGCCAGCAGCCAAGATCGGGGTTTAGTATTCTCACCCCTCCACTTT	CASSQDRGLVFSPLHF
18	TRBD1	TRBV5-1	TRBJ2-1	few	TGCGCCAGCAGCTTGGGTTTGGGAACAGGGGAATTAGAGGACGAGCAGTTCTTC	CASSLGLGTGELEDEQFF
15	-	TRBV9	TRBJ2-1	-	TGTGCCAGCAGCGTAGAACAGGCCGCTTACAATGAGCAGTTCTTC	CASSVEQAAYNEQFF
14	-	TRBV20-1	TRBJ2-1	-	TGCAGTGCTAGTAAGGGGCTAGGATACAATGAGCAGTTCTTC	CSASKGLGYNEQFF
18	TRBD2	TRBV7-2	TRBJ2-3	-	TGTGCCAGCAGCTTAGCGGGGACTAGCGGGAGGGCCCTAGATACGCAGTATTTT	CASSLAGTSGRALDTQYF
17	TRBD2	TRBV6-2/TRBV6-3	TRBJ2-2	-	TGTGCCAGCAGTGACGTAGGACTAGCGGGATCATCCGGGGAGCTGTTTTTT	CASSDVGLAGSSGELFF
12	-	TRBV10-1	TRBJ2-7	-	TGCGCCAGCAACAACCAGGGGCGCGAGCAGTACTTC	CASNNQGREQYF
14	-	TRBV5-6	TRBJ2-3	once	TGTGCCAGCAGCTCAGGGTTGGAGACAGATACGCAGTATTTT	CASSSGLETDTQYF
17	TRBD1	TRBV5-6	TRBJ2-2	once	TGTGCCAGCAGCTTGTCGAGGTGGGACAGTAAAACCGGGGAGCTGTTTTTT	CASSLSRWDSKTGELFF
16	-	TRBV15	TRBJ1-6	-	TGTGCCACCAGCAGTTCCTGGACAGACAATAATTCACCCCTCCACTTT	CATSSSWTDNNSPLHF